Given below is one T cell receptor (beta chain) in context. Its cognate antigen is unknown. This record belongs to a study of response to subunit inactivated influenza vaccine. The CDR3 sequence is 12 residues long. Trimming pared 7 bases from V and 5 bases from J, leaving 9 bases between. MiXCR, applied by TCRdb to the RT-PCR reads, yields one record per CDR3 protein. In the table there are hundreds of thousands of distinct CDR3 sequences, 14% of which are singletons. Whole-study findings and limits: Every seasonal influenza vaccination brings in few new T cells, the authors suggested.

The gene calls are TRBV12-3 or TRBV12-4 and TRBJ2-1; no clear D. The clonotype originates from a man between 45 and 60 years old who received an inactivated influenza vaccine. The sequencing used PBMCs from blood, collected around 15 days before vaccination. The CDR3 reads CASTKHDNEQFF. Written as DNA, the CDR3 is TGTGCCAGCACCAAACACGACAATGAGCAGTTCTTC.